This T cell receptor beta chain was recorded in a study of a mutant IDH1 vaccine in newly diagnosed glioma (TCRdb year 2021). For context, the study as a whole: Patients were given eight vaccinations, in weeks 1, 3, 5, 7, 11, 15, 19 and 23, which matched visits V03 through V10. Peripheral blood was drawn at six visits: V03 (baseline), V05, V07, V10, V12 and V13. Prior to enrollment, patients had been given standard therapy consisting of radiotherapy alone, temozolomide alone, or radiochemotherapy with temozolomide, with the combination given to most patients. Of the 25 to 35 patients who were treated, around 62% were male and roughly 38% were female, and the mean age was approximately 40 years. In the chemotherapy-containing groups, vaccination started alongside temozolomide cycles, whereas in patients who had radiotherapy alone it started 4-6 weeks after radiotherapy. Longitudinal TCRB deep sequencing was done for 25 to 30 treated patients, wherever samples were available for exploratory analyses. General conclusions and limits of the study: It was noted by the authors that analyses of patient blood samples could not be reproduced owing to sample limitations. No apparent relationship was observed between pseudoprogression and alterations in the top peripheral T cell clonotypes detected by TCRB sequencing. PBMC samples for TCRB deep sequencing were selected based on availability. Across multiple MHC alleles, vaccine-induced immune responses were seen in just over 90% of patients.

Turning to this clone: Its antigen specificity is not known. Base-call qualities are not available, and no considerably larger clone is one nucleotide away.

From cysteine to phenylalanine, the CDR3 is 9 amino acids long. The CDR3 DNA has 27 bases and is translated from base 1. V is pared back by 5 bases and J by 9 bases, with 4 bases lying between the germline termini. In the germline V gene, CDR1 corresponds to SGHVS and CDR2 to FNYEAQ. What the time point label conveys for this sample: week 11, during vaccination. A 20-mer mutant IDH1 peptide at 300 micrograms in Montanide made up each vaccine dose, which was injected subcutaneously together with topical imiquimod. Newly diagnosed WHO grade 3 or 4 IDH1-mutant astrocytomas showing loss of nuclear ATRX were present in the donors. The samples were drawn from NOA16, a multicentre, single-arm, open-label phase I trial in Germany that tested a mutant IDH1 peptide vaccine in humans for the first time. Genomic DNA for TCRB sequencing was extracted from EDTA blood using the DNeasy Blood and Tissue Kit. The library relied on the immunoSEQ multiplex PCR assay. Following the manufacturer's protocol, the hsTCRB Kit was used to amplify rearranged TCR beta chain sequences. TCRB libraries were sequenced on an Illumina MiSeq. The authors' pipeline ran thus. The kit vendor's proprietary platform handled demultiplexing, trimming and gene mapping. This immuneACCESS table, as held by TCRdb, lists in-frame sequences with V and J called but not all clones. Of the missing ones, under half trace to an unresolved V gene in checked studies; the others have no known cause. The V and J calls and clone size are taken from that table; D and trimming were inferred from the DNA. This sample lists 35,000 to 45,000 clones; approximately 80% were detected once. The ten biggest clones cover over 12% of the sample.

The sample here was peripheral blood mononuclear cells (PBMCs), taken from a glioma patient whose treatment included an IDH1 peptide vaccine. The chain employs TRBV7-6 and TRBJ1-1; the D gene cannot be named for sure. This receptor was taken from a woman aged 25 to 45 with glioma. Some clones in this sample may be carry-over from other donors' samples. DNA sequence: TGTGCCAGCAGCCAAAAAGCTTTCTTT. It is translated as CASSQKAFF. With the portions outside the CDR3 filled from the reference TRBV7-6 and TRBJ1-1 genes, the complete variable region becomes GAGVSQSPRYKVTKRGQDVALRCDPISGHVSLYWYRQALGQGPEFLTYFNYEAQQDKSGLPNDRFSAERPEGSISTLTIQRTEQRDSAMYRCASSQKAFFGQGTRLTVV.